What follows are 11 T cell receptor beta chains derived from one specimen sequenced in a study of CD8+CD57+ T cells in acquired aplastic anemia. Genomic DNA acted as the template from which TCR beta VDJ combination and CDR3 sequence profiling were carried out. Via MiXCR, TCRdb re-called the reads, giving one row per CDR3 protein. The sample has 150,000 to 200,000 distinct CDR3 sequences; over 40% are singletons. In patients chosen for sequencing, flow cytometry had shown CD8+CD57+ cell expansion. Sequencing was performed on sorted CD4+, CD8+, or CD8+CD57+ T cells (not recorded which) from PBMCs. The receptors were sampled from a human donor with aplastic anemia.

On this clonotype: Likely a read error: the CDR3 ends without its conserved phenylalanine or tryptophan. The DNA is left out, because the CDR3 cannot be placed on it with certainty; the CDR3 is given as TCRdb lists it. The chain combines TRBV11-2 with TRBJ2-7; the D call in the table, TRBD2, was not verified against the DNA. The germline CDR1 and CDR2 sequences are SGHAT and FQNNGV. Termini included, the CDR3 measures 9 amino acids. CDR3 sequence reads: CASSVEGTY.

This clonotype came up many times. This rearrangement joins TRBV20-1 to TRBJ2-6; D is possibly TRBD1 or TRBD2 (5 bases each). The CDR3 consists of 15 residues. V was cut by 3 bases and J by 0 bases, with 9 bases left in between. Germline V gives CDR1 DFQATT, CDR2 SNEGSKA (reference sequence). For the CDR3, the DNA is TGCAGTGCTAGCGAGGGGAGCTCTGGGGCCAACGTCCTGACTTTC. It yields the protein CSASEGSSGANVLTF.

This clonotype was counted many times. The V call is TRBV6-5, the J call TRBJ2-7; D unresolved. This CDR3 is 12 amino acids long. Trimming left V 0 bases short and J 7 bases short, with 7 bases between. Germline-derived CDR1 and CDR2 are MNHEY and SVGAGI. The CDR3 DNA is TGTGCCAGCAGTTACTCGAGCTGGGAGCAGTACTTC. It translates to CASSYSSWEQYF.

A note on this clonotype: Sequence at one end of the junction differs from germline and may be a read error. The V and J genes are TRBV3-1 and TRBJ1-5; D remains unclear. The CDR3 has 17 amino acids. Germline V lookup: CDR1 LGHDT, CDR2 YNNKEL (reference sequence). CDR3 in DNA: TGTGTCAGCAGCCAAGATCTAAATAAGGGCGGGAACCAGCCCCAGCATTTT. This encodes CVSSQDLNKGGNQPQHF.

The V gene is TRBV30, the J gene TRBJ1-2; D remains ambiguous. The CDR3 consists of 12 residues. The germline V gene has CDR1 GTSNPN and CDR2 SVGIG (reference sequence). Trimming removed 5 bases from V and 2 bases from J, with 9 bases in between. CDR3 sequence reads: CAWAIQNYGYTF. The CDR3 DNA reads as TGTGCCTGGGCGATACAGAACTATGGCTACACCTTC.

J is TRBJ2-7 and V is TRBV19; weak D call: TRBD2 (6 bases). Germline V gene sequence: CDR1 LNHDA, CDR2 SQIVND (reference sequence). Trimming stripped 2 bases from V and 2 bases from J, with 7 bases between. There are 13 residues in the CDR3. The CDR3 region is CASSIPGAYEQYF. The CDR3 bases are TGTGCCAGTAGTATACCGGGGGCCTACGAGCAGTACTTC. The variable domain in full, with the rest retrieved from reference TRBV19 and TRBJ2-7, is DGGITQSPKYLFRKEGQNVTLSCEQNLNHDAMYWYRQDPGQGLRLIYYSQIVNDFQKGDIAEGYSVSREKKESFPLTVTSAQKNPTAFYLCASSIPGAYEQYFGPGTRLTVT.

The V gene is TRBV2, the J gene TRBJ2-1; D tentatively reads TRBD1 or TRBD2 (5 bases each). CDR1 and CDR2 (germline): SNHLY, FYNNEI. The CDR3 runs 17 residues. Trimming cost V 5 bases and J 4 bases, with 21 bases left between them. The CDR3 spells CASSFHTGTSGYNEQFF. The CDR3 DNA reads as TGTGCCAGCAGTTTCCACACCGGGACGAGCGGATACAATGAGCAGTTCTTC. The complete variable domain, with remaining parts taken from reference TRBV2 and TRBJ2-1, reads EPEVTQTPSHQVTQMGQEVILRCVPISNHLYFYWYRQILGQKVEFLVSFYNNEISEKSEIFDDQFSVERPDGSNFTLKIRSTKLEDSAMYFCASSFHTGTSGYNEQFFGPGTRLTVL.

Note on this clonotype: The conserved phenylalanine or tryptophan is not found at the CDR3 terminus, so this likely reflects a read error. The V and J genes are TRBV7-2 and TRBJ1-2; perhaps TRBD1 as D (6 bases). The CDR3 contains 14 residues. Trimming took off 5 bases at V and 5 bases at J, with 15 bases between the two ends. CDR1 and CDR2 from the germline V gene are SGHTA and FQGNSA. The CDR3 DNA reads TGTGCCAGCAGCCAAGATTTTACAGGGTATGGCTACACCCTC. Its protein product is CASSQDFTGYGYTL.

This clonotype came up many times. V and J are TRBV7-2 and TRBJ1-1; D may be TRBD1 (5 bases). Trimming took off 2 bases at V and 5 bases at J, with 9 bases between the two ends. Per germline, CDR1 SGHTA and CDR2 FQGNSA. This CDR3 is built from 13 residues. The CDR3 reads CASSLQGETEAFF. The CDR3 nucleotides are TGTGCCAGCAGCTTACAGGGAGAGACTGAAGCTTTCTTT.

This chain links TRBV6-1 with TRBJ2-3; 11 nucleotides agree with TRBD2. CDR1 is MNHNS and CDR2 is SASEGT in the germline V gene. V trimming: 6 bases; J trimming: 4 bases; junction bases outside the gene matches: 3. This CDR3 has 14 residues. The CDR3, as DNA: TGTGCCAGCAGGAAGGGACTAGCGGCAGATACGCAGTATTTT. This gives the protein CASRKGLAADTQYF.

In its sample, this clonotype was seen many times. The chain uses TRBV25-1 and TRBJ1-2, with TRBD1 matching 9 bases. The germline CDR1 and CDR2 sequences are MGHDK and SYGVNS. The CDR3 length is 15 residues. The J segment lost 2 bases and the V segment lost 6 bases, leaving 7 bases of the junction unmatched. The CDR3 protein is CASSRGQGGNYGYTF. CDR3 DNA sequence: TGTGCCAGCAGCCGGGGACAGGGAGGAAACTATGGCTACACCTTC.